These 14 T cell receptor beta chains originate from one sample sequenced in a study of T cell changes during pregnancy in multiple sclerosis. Measured with immunoSEQ multiplex PCR; TCRdb has only the in-frame clones, and not every one. The sample carries tens of thousands of clones, over 85% recorded once. Sequenced here: CD8+ T cells from peripheral blood mononuclear cells, sampled before pregnancy. All receptors come from a female donor with multiple sclerosis, enrolled in a pregnancy study.

The table lists this clone with a count of one. The J gene is TRBJ2-7, the V gene TRBV5-4, with D unclear. The CDR3 length is 13 residues. CDR1 and CDR2 (germline): SGHNT, YYREEE (reference sequence). V lost 5 bases and J lost 2, with 11 bases in between. CDR3 region: CASSPDWAYEQYF. The CDR3 DNA follows: TGTGCCAGCAGTCCCGACTGGGCCTACGAGCAGTACTTC.

The rearrangement uses TRBV4-2 and TRBJ2-1; TRBD2 aligns across 9 bases. V shed 3 bases and J 4 bases; nucleotides not matched to a gene: 13. Germline CDR1 reads LGHNA; CDR2 reads YNFKEQ. The CDR3 spans 18 residues. The CDR3 bases are TGTGCCAGCAGCCAGCCCACAAGCGGACTAGCGTTATACAATGAGCAGTTCTTC. Translated, it gives CASSQPTSGLALYNEQFF.

V gene TRBV13 combines with J gene TRBJ2-7, with 9 nucleotides matching TRBD2. The germline gives CDR1 PRHDT, CDR2 FYEKMQ (reference sequence). V lost 6 bases, J lost 7 bases, and 13 bases stayed unmatched. The CDR3 is 15 residues long. The CDR3 DNA follows: TGTGCCAGCAGTCGTACAACGACTAGCGGAGCTGAGCAGTACTTC. Amino acid sequence: CASSRTTTSGAEQYF.

This sequence joins TRBV10-2 and TRBJ2-1; no clear D gene. The CDR3 spans 13 residues. Between the trimmed V and J ends, which lost 4 bases and 8 bases, there was a span of 12 bases. Germline V CDR1 and CDR2: WSHSY, SAAADI. CDR3 region: CASSVPRGDEQFF. For the CDR3, the DNA is TGCGCCAGCAGTGTGCCTAGAGGCGATGAGCAGTTCTTC.

The chain links TRBV5-6 to TRBJ1-6; possibly TRBD1 for D (5 bases). Trimming removed 4 bases from V and 4 bases from J, with 21 bases in between. The CDR3 loop spans 18 amino acids. Germline values: CDR1 SGHDT, CDR2 YYEEEE. CDR3 nucleotides: TGTGCCAGCAGCGTAGGGACTTTCCCCGCAGGGTATAATTCACCCCTCCACTTT. Amino acids: CASSVGTFPAGYNSPLHF.

This clone was seen just once. This chain connects TRBV7-2 to TRBJ2-7, with 9 bases identical to TRBD1. In germline, CDR1 is SGHTA, CDR2 FQGNSA. CDR3 length: 15 residues. Trimming at V came to 2 bases and at J to 4 bases, leaving 6 bases not matched to a gene. The DNA of the CDR3 is TGTGCCAGCAGCTTATCCGGGACAGGGCCTTACGAGCAGTACTTC. This sequence encodes CASSLSGTGPYEQYF.

The gene calls are TRBV2 and TRBJ2-7, with a weak D call TRBD2 (6 bases). The germline V and J ends were trimmed by 7 bases and 4 bases, with 17 bases remaining between them. CDR1 SNHLY and CDR2 FYNNEI come from the germline V gene. The CDR3 extends over 14 amino acids. CDR3 in amino acids: CASTPGESIYEQYF. The CDR3 DNA sequence: TGTGCCAGCACCCCGGGGGAAAGTATATACGAGCAGTACTTC. The variable domain in full, completed from reference TRBV2 and TRBJ2-7, reads EPEVTQTPSHQVTQMGQEVILRCVPISNHLYFYWYRQILGQKVEFLVSFYNNEISEKSEIFDDQFSVERPDGSNFTLKIRSTKLEDSAMYFCASTPGESIYEQYFGPGTRLTVT.

V and J are TRBV4-2 and TRBJ2-3; 11 bases agree with TRBD2. The length of the CDR3 is 16 residues. The germline V gene encodes CDR1 LGHNA and CDR2 YNFKEQ. With V trimmed by 0 bases and J by 3 bases, 2 bases remained unmatched. The CDR3 nucleotides are TGTGCCAGCAGCCAAGAGACTAGCGGGACAACAGATACGCAGTATTTT. This encodes CASSQETSGTTDTQYF.

The chain is built from TRBV10-3 and TRBJ2-7; tentative D call: TRBD2 (5 bases). CDR1 ENHRY and CDR2 SYGVKD come from the germline V gene. The CDR3 is 14 amino acids. Trimming took off 4 bases at V and 2 bases at J, with 12 bases between the two ends. The CDR3 DNA reads TGTGCCATCAGTGGTCGGGATCGAACCTACGAGCAGTACTTC. Amino acid sequence: CAISGRDRTYEQYF.

The chain uses TRBV27 and TRBJ2-1, with D hard to call. The V gene lost 8 bases and the J gene lost 0 bases, with 17 bases spanning the gap. The CDR3 has 16 residues. Germline V gene data show CDR1 as MNHEY and CDR2 as SMNVEV (reference sequence). CDR3 DNA sequence: TGTGCCAGCCGCTCGAGGTACTCCTTCTCCTACAATGAGCAGTTCTTC. This gives the protein CASRSRYSFSYNEQFF.

The chain uses TRBV5-5 and TRBJ1-1; D is undetermined. CDR3 length equals 17 residues. Germline CDR1 reads SGHKS; CDR2 reads YYEKEE (reference sequence). The V end was cut by 3 bases, the J end by 2 bases, with 20 bases between. The CDR3 DNA is TGTGCCAGCAGCTCCTCACCCCTCGTGGAGGGCAACACTGAAGCTTTCTTT. The encoded protein is CASSSSPLVEGNTEAFF.

V and J are TRBV18 and TRBJ1-2; TRBD1 is a possible D gene (6 bases). CDR3 size: 13 residues. Germline V gene sequence: CDR1 KGHSH, CDR2 LQKENI. The V and J ends lost 6 bases and 2 bases respectively, with 10 bases between them. The CDR3 DNA is TGTGCCAGCTCCTCGGACAGAAACTATGGCTACACCTTC. Translation gives CASSSDRNYGYTF.

The genes are TRBV13 and TRBJ2-1; D remains unclear. CDR3 length equals 14 residues. V was pared by 3 bases and J by 0 bases, with 6 bases between. Germline values: CDR1 PRHDT, CDR2 FYEKMQ (reference sequence). This chain's CDR3 is CASSFGDSYNEQFF. The CDR3 nucleotides are TGTGCCAGCAGCTTCGGTGACTCCTACAATGAGCAGTTCTTC.

As regards this clone: The conserved phenylalanine or tryptophan normally closing the CDR3 is absent here, so this likely arose from a read error. It is unclear where the CDR3 begins or ends on the DNA, so no DNA is shown, and the CDR3 is as TCRdb lists it. The chain combines TRBV7-8 with TRBJ2-7; the DNA was not used to check the table's D call, TRBD2. Germline V gene data show CDR1 as SGHVS and CDR2 as FQNEAQ. Termini included, the CDR3 measures 14 amino acids. The CDR3 reads CASSPTRLAETSGL.